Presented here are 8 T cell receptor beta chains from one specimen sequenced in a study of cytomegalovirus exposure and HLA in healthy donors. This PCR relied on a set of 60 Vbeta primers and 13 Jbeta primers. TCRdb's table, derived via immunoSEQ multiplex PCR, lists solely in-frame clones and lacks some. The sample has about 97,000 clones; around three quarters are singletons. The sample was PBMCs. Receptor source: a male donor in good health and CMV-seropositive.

CDR3 bases: TGTGCCAGCAGTCCCCGAGGGAACACTGAAGCTTTCTTT. This codes for CASSPRGNTEAFF. The rearrangement uses TRBV27 and TRBJ1-1; unclear D gene. The V end lost 5 bases, the J end lost 1 base, and 8 bases lay between the germline ends. Looked up from germline, CDR1 is MNHEY and CDR2 is SMNVEV (reference sequence). The CDR3 is made up of 13 amino acids.

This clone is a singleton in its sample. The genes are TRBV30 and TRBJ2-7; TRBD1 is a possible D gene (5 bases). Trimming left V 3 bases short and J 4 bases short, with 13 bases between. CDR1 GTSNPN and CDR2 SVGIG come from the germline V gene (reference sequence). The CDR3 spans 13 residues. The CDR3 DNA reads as TGTGCCTGGAGGGCAGGGCCGAAATACGAGCAGTACTTC. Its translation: CAWRAGPKYEQYF.

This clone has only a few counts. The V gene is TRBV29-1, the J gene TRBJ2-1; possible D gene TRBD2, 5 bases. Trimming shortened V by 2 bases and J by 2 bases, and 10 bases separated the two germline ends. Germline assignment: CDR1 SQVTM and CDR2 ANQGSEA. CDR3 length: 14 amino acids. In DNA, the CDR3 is TGCAGCGTTGAAACGGGAACTCCCTACAATGAGCAGTTCTTC. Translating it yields CSVETGTPYNEQFF.

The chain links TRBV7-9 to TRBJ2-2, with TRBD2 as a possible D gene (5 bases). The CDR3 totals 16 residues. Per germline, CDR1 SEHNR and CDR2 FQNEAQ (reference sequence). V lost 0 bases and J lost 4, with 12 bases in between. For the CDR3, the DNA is TGTGCCAGCAGCTTAGCGCTCGGGGAACTCACCGGGGAGCTGTTTTTT. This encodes CASSLALGELTGELFF.

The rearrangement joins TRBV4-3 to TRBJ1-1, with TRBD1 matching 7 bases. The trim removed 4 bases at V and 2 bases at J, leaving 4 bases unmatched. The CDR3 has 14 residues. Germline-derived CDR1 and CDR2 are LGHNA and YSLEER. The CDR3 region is CASSRGTANTEAFF. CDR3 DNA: TGCGCCAGCAGCCGAGGGACAGCCAACACTGAAGCTTTCTTT.

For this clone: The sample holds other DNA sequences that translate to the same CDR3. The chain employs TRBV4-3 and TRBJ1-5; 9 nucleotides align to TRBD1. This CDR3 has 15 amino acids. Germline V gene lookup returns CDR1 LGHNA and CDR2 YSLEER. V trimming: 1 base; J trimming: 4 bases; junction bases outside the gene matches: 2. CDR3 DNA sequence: TGCGCCAGCAGCCAAGGGACAGGGGTAAATCAGCCCCAGCATTTT. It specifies CASSQGTGVNQPQHF.

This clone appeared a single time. CDR3 in DNA: TGTGCCAGCAGCGCGGGGGCCCGGCAGCCCCAGCATTTT. This translates into CASSAGARQPQHF. The gene calls are TRBV7-2 and TRBJ1-5; maybe TRBD1 (6 bases). V gave up 5 bases and J gave up 7 bases, with 12 bases separating them. This CDR3 has 13 amino acids. CDR1 SGHTA and CDR2 FQGNSA come from the germline V gene.

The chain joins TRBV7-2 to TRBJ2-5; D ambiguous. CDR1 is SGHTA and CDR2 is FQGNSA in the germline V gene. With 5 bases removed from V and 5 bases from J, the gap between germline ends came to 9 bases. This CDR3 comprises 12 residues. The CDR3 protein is CASSPQAETQYF. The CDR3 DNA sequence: TGTGCCAGCAGCCCCCAGGCCGAGACCCAGTACTTC.